The 2 T cell receptor beta chains presented below share a single source sample, sequenced in a study of blood T cell repertoires in COVID-19. TCRdb keeps only in-frame clones here, not all; method: immunoSEQ multiplex PCR. The data contain 100,000 or so clones, approximately 83% of them singletons. The sample was peripheral blood. These TCRs come from a man over 45 with acute or convalescent COVID-19.

The J gene is TRBJ2-3, the V gene TRBV11-3; 9 bases match TRBD1. V dropped 5 bases and J dropped 5; count of bases not matched to a gene: 8. The CDR3 totals 15 residues. Germline values: CDR1 SGHNT, CDR2 YENEEA. The CDR3 bases are TGTGCCAGCAGCCCCGGACAGGGGAGGATAGATACGCAGTATTTT. It translates to CASSPGQGRIDTQYF.

V and J are TRBV5-1 and TRBJ2-3, with TRBD2 matching over 7 bases. V shed 4 bases, J shed 0 bases, and the junction held 5 bases outside the gene matches. The CDR3 is 15 residues long. Germline V CDR1 and CDR2: SGHRS, YFSETQ. The CDR3 sequence is CASSTGTISTDTQYF. In DNA form, the CDR3 reads TGCGCCAGCAGCACCGGGACTATAAGCACAGATACGCAGTATTTT.